Below, 15 T cell receptor beta chains from the same sample are listed, as sequenced in a study of long-term antiretroviral therapy in people with HIV (dated by TCRdb to the early 2020s). Sequencing of the TRB variable region was done with the immunoSEQ hsTCRB v3.0 assay at survey level resolution. TCRdb's version of the immuneACCESS table is confined to in-frame rearrangements and falls short of the full clone set. An unresolved V gene accounts for under half of the shortfall where checked; the remainder is of unknown origin. For this sample the table gives tens of thousands of clones, of which under 80% were detected only once. The top ten hold around 4.8% of the sample. The material was unsorted PBMCs, obtained 0.5 years after starting antiretroviral therapy. The receptors stem from a woman in her forties with HIV.

J is TRBJ2-3 and V is TRBV6-1, with D possibly TRBD2 on 7 matching bases. This CDR3 has 14 residues. CDR1 is MNHNS and CDR2 is SASEGT in the germline V gene. The V gene lost 6 bases and the J gene lost 4 bases, with 14 bases spanning the gap. The CDR3 bases are TGTGCCAGCAGCCGAGGGGGGGTTCCAGATACGCAGTATTTT. Protein product: CASSRGGVPDTQYF.

The J gene is TRBJ2-2, the V gene TRBV7-3, with D tentatively TRBD2 (6 bases). Germline V gene data show CDR1 as SGHTA and CDR2 as FQGTGA. The germline V and J ends were trimmed by 5 bases and 9 bases, with 22 bases remaining between them. The CDR3 runs to 16 residues. The CDR3 DNA reads as TGTGCCAGCAGCCCCCTGGCGGGGCCCCCTTCTCGGGAGCTGTTTTTT. As protein: CASSPLAGPPSRELFF.

The chain has TRBV27 and TRBJ2-2; D unresolved. Germline CDR1 is MNHEY and CDR2 is SMNVEV (reference sequence). Trimming removed 2 bases at V and 10 bases at J, with 14 bases between. The CDR3 runs 14 residues. The CDR3 is CASSLVRPNEELFF. Here the CDR3 DNA reads TGTGCCAGCAGTTTAGTCAGACCTAATGAGGAGCTGTTTTTT.

The chain employs TRBV14 and TRBJ2-7; D possibly corresponds to TRBD2 (5 bases). The CDR3 length is 15 residues. Between the trimmed V and J ends, which lost 3 bases and 6 bases, there was a span of 18 bases. Looked up from germline, CDR1 is SGHDN and CDR2 is FVKESK. The CDR3 coding sequence is TGTGCCAGCAGCCAGTTGGCGGCGGACCGGGGCGAGCAGTACTTC. Its translation: CASSQLAADRGEQYF.

A single count supports this clone. The rearrangement joins TRBV7-2 to TRBJ1-4; a weak D match, TRBD1 (5 bases). Germline values: CDR1 SGHTA, CDR2 FQGNSA. V lost 4 bases and J 8 bases, leaving 11 bases between the germline ends. The CDR3 consists of 13 residues. Here the CDR3 DNA reads TGTGCCAGCAGCTCCCTTCGGGGGGAAAAACTGTTTTTT. This encodes CASSSLRGEKLFF.

This chain joins TRBV15 and TRBJ2-1; TRBD2 agrees at 8 bases. With V trimmed by 1 base and J by 5 bases, 4 bases remained unmatched. CDR3 size: 15 residues. The germline V gene has CDR1 LNHNV and CDR2 YYDKDF (reference sequence). CDR3 in amino acids: CATSRGSGGDNEQFF. The CDR3 DNA reads TGTGCCACCAGCAGAGGATCGGGGGGGGACAATGAGCAGTTCTTC.

The V call is TRBV6-5, the J call TRBJ1-3, with 9 bases that match TRBD1. Per the germline V gene, CDR1 is MNHEY and CDR2 is SVGAGI. After removal of 7 bases from V and 2 bases from J, the junction contained 6 bases not matched to a gene. The CDR3 sequence is 15 residues long. The CDR3 reads CASKSRDRAGNTIYF. The CDR3 DNA sequence: TGTGCCAGCAAGTCCCGGGACAGGGCTGGAAACACCATATATTTT.

This chain connects TRBV27 to TRBJ1-1, with D hard to call. The CDR3 runs 13 residues. V was cut by 1 base and J by 5 bases, with 8 bases left in between. Germline V gene lookup returns CDR1 MNHEY and CDR2 SMNVEV (reference sequence). CDR3 protein: CASSLYSRTEAFF. CDR3 nucleotide sequence: TGTGCCAGCAGTTTATACAGTAGGACTGAAGCTTTCTTT.

J is TRBJ1-5 and V is TRBV30; 10 nucleotides agree with TRBD1. V dropped 2 bases and J dropped 5; count of bases not matched to a gene: 3. The CDR3 sequence is 14 residues long. CDR1 is GTSNPN and CDR2 is SVGIG in the germline V gene (reference sequence). CDR3 nucleotides: TGTGCCTGGAGTCTCGGACAGGGGGATCAGCCCCAGCATTTT. It is translated as CAWSLGQGDQPQHF.

This chain uses TRBV9 with TRBJ1-1, with D hard to call. Germline V gene data show CDR1 as SGDLS and CDR2 as YYNGEE. V was clipped by 0 bases and J by 4 bases, with 13 bases between them. The CDR3 is 15 amino acids. CDR3: CASSVEQGWGTEAFF. The CDR3 DNA follows: TGTGCCAGCAGCGTAGAACAAGGCTGGGGCACTGAAGCTTTCTTT.

This clone was counted only a few times. The chain carries TRBV19 and TRBJ2-7; TRBD2 matches at 7 bases. Trimming removed 6 bases from V and 5 bases from J; junction bases left unmatched: 1. The germline gives CDR1 LNHDA, CDR2 SQIVND (reference sequence). This CDR3 contains 11 residues. CDR3 sequence reads: CASSRGDEQYF. CDR3 DNA: TGTGCCAGTAGCCGGGGGGACGAGCAGTACTTC.

The DNA for the CDR3 is TGTGCCAGCAGTGACAGAGACCAGGGATACGAGCAGTACTTC. Translated, it gives CASSDRDQGYEQYF. The chain is built from TRBV2 and TRBJ2-7, with D possibly matching TRBD1 (5 bases). The germline CDR1 and CDR2 sequences are SNHLY and FYNNEI. The CDR3 length is 14 residues. Between the trimmed V and J ends, which lost 3 bases and 4 bases, there was a span of 13 bases.

The genes are TRBV28 and TRBJ1-5; weak D call: TRBD1 (6 bases). In germline, CDR1 is MDHEN, CDR2 SYDVKM. The ends were cut back, 7 bases at V and 1 base at J, with 11 bases in the middle. This CDR3 has 14 amino acids. CDR3 in amino acids: CASNSGDSNQPQHF. The CDR3 region has the DNA TGTGCCAGCAACTCAGGGGACAGCAATCAGCCCCAGCATTTT.

The chain couples TRBV6-1 to TRBJ1-5, with D tentatively TRBD1 (5 bases). The CDR3 is 15 residues long. CDR1 and CDR2 (germline): MNHNS, SASEGT. V was trimmed by 6 bases and J by 0 bases, leaving 12 bases between them. CDR3 protein: CASSLTTGSNQPQHF. The DNA of the CDR3 is TGTGCCAGCAGCCTTACCACAGGTAGCAATCAGCCCCAGCATTTT.

By frequency in the sample, this clone is medium-sized. The sample has other DNA sequences that encode this CDR3 too. This chain links TRBV28 with TRBJ1-5; 10 bases agree with TRBD1. Germline CDR1 MDHEN, CDR2 SYDVKM. The V gene end was trimmed by 3 bases and the J gene end by 7 bases; junction bases not matched to a gene: 3. The CDR3 is 14 residues long. The CDR3 protein is CASSLDRGRQPQHF. Here the CDR3 DNA reads TGTGCCAGCAGTTTGGACAGGGGGAGACAGCCCCAGCATTTT.